The 3 T cell receptor beta chains reported below all come from one sample, sequenced in a study of T cell responses to AZD1222 COVID-19 vaccine (dated by TCRdb to 2020 to 2022). This sample's time point label indicates: baseline before first vaccination. Libraries were made using the immunoSEQ multiplex PCR assay. What TCRdb holds here is the immuneACCESS table cut down to in-frame rearrangements. Part of the clones is not present; checked against another copy, under half of the missing clones reflect an unresolved V gene, and the others are unexplained. The sample includes fewer than 110,000 clones, with approximately 88% observed a single time. More than 20% of the sample is taken by the ten largest. Sequencing was performed on peripheral blood, taken on day 0 of AZD1222 vaccination. These receptors were taken from an adult in good health.

The chain joins TRBV7-2 to TRBJ2-5; D uncertain. Germline V gene data show CDR1 as SGHTA and CDR2 as FQGNSA. This CDR3 spans 12 amino acids. Trimming took off 1 base at V and 7 bases at J, with 7 bases between the two ends. The CDR3 reads CASSLGWATQYF. The CDR3 DNA sequence: TGTGCCAGCAGCTTAGGTTGGGCGACCCAGTACTTC.

The rearrangement links TRBV6-5 to TRBJ2-1; D is ambiguous. The CDR3 has 15 amino acids. The V end was cut by 2 bases, the J end by 2 bases, with 10 bases between. Germline V gene data show CDR1 as MNHEY and CDR2 as SVGAGI. The DNA for the CDR3 is TGTGCCAGCAGTTACCTGGGGATTCCCTACAATGAGCAGTTCTTC. Amino acid sequence: CASSYLGIPYNEQFF.

This chain links TRBV24-1 with TRBJ2-3, with D tentatively TRBD1 (5 bases). There are 13 residues in the CDR3. Trimming took off 5 bases at V and 0 bases at J, with 5 bases between the two ends. The germline gives CDR1 KGHDR, CDR2 SFDVKD. This CDR3 reads CATSGGSTDTQYF. The CDR3 bases are TGTGCCACCAGTGGGGGCAGCACAGATACGCAGTATTTT.